Below are 14 T cell receptor beta chains sequenced from a single sample in a study of shared clonotypes between healthy human individuals. Produced via immunoSEQ multiplex PCR; TCRdb's table is partial and in-frame only. Counted here are around 2,000,000 clones, approximately 95% occurring once; the ten biggest clones make up more than 0.9%. Naive-designated CD8 cells lacked CD45RO, were positively enriched for CCR7, and omitted terminally differentiated effector memory CD45RA+ cells. The sequenced material came from naive CD8+ T cells sorted from blood. The receptors originated from a man between 18 and 29 years old in good health.

The genes are TRBV30 and TRBJ2-7, with TRBD2 as a possible D gene (6 bases). The germline V gene encodes CDR1 GTSNPN and CDR2 SVGIG (reference sequence). The ends were cut back, 2 bases at V and 4 bases at J, with 18 bases in the middle. CDR3 length: 15 residues. The CDR3 here is CAWSPTWGVRYEQYF. CDR3 in DNA: TGTGCCTGGAGTCCCACCTGGGGGGTCAGGTACGAGCAGTACTTC.

This chain connects TRBV6-5 to TRBJ1-1; D gene ambiguous. Trimming took 6 bases from V and 2 from J, leaving 10 bases between them. The CDR3 totals 13 residues. The germline CDR1 and CDR2 sequences are MNHEY and SVGAGI. CDR3 DNA: TGTGCCAGCAGGGTCGGGTACAACACTGAAGCTTTCTTT. It encodes CASRVGYNTEAFF.

A remark on this clone: A junction end diverges from the germline sequence, so it may reflect a read error. CDR3 protein: CATSRDGNGELFF. CDR3 bases: TGTGCCACCAGCCGAGATGGGAACGGGGAGCTGTTTTTT. The J gene is TRBJ2-2, the V gene TRBV15; D ambiguous. This CDR3 has 13 residues. Germline lookup yields CDR1 LNHNV and CDR2 YYDKDF (reference sequence).

The V gene is TRBV4-2, the J gene TRBJ1-5; D is ambiguous. The V gene lost 1 base and the J gene lost 9 bases, with 10 bases spanning the gap. CDR3 length: 13 amino acids. In germline, CDR1 is LGHNA, CDR2 YNFKEQ. CDR3 DNA: TGTGCCAGCAGCCAAGGGTCGGGTTGGCCCCAGCATTTT. The encoded protein is CASSQGSGWPQHF.

This sequence joins TRBV7-6 and TRBJ1-5; D not resolved. CDR1 and CDR2 (germline): SGHVS, FNYEAQ. V lost 4 bases, J lost 4 bases, and 8 bases lay in between. The CDR3 sequence is 13 residues long. CDR3 coding DNA: TGTGCCAGCAGCTCGTACAGTAATCAGCCCCAGCATTTT. It specifies CASSSYSNQPQHF.

V usage is TRBV27 and J usage is TRBJ2-1; a weak D match, TRBD2 (7 bases). V gave up 8 bases and J gave up 4 bases, with 12 bases separating them. The CDR3 is 13 amino acids. Germline loops: CDR1 MNHEY, CDR2 SMNVEV (reference sequence). The CDR3: CASAGALYNEQFF. For the CDR3, the DNA is TGTGCCAGCGCGGGGGCCCTGTACAATGAGCAGTTCTTC.

The chain has TRBV27 and TRBJ2-7, with 9 positions matching TRBD1. The CDR3 is 13 residues long. From germline, CDR1 is MNHEY and CDR2 SMNVEV (reference sequence). CDR3 sequence: CDPRRDRAPEQYF. The CDR3, as DNA: TGTGACCCACGCCGGGACAGGGCCCCCGAGCAGTACTTC.

The chain employs TRBV6-6 and TRBJ2-7; D is perhaps TRBD2 (6 bases). The CDR3 runs to 12 residues. CDR1 is MNHNY, CDR2 SVGAGI, per germline (reference sequence). V was clipped by 6 bases and J by 5 bases, with 11 bases between them. CDR3 nucleotides: TGTGCCAGCAGAGCAGGACTAAACGAGCAGTACTTC. The encoded protein is CASRAGLNEQYF.

This clone was observed once. V is TRBV27 and J is TRBJ2-1; D not resolved. Germline loops: CDR1 MNHEY, CDR2 SMNVEV (reference sequence). Trimming cost V 5 bases and J 0 bases, with 17 bases left between them. The CDR3 consists of 17 residues. CDR3 sequence reads: CASSPLQGSSSYNEQFF. The CDR3 DNA sequence: TGTGCCAGCAGTCCCCTGCAAGGGTCGAGCTCCTACAATGAGCAGTTCTTC.

V is TRBV6-5 and J is TRBJ2-7; weak D call: TRBD1 (5 bases). The CDR3 extends over 14 amino acids. V was cut by 2 bases and J by 5 bases, with 13 bases left in between. Germline CDR1 reads MNHEY; CDR2 reads SVGAGI. Written as DNA, the CDR3 is TGTGCCAGCAGTTACGGGCAGGGTGGCGACGAGCAGTACTTC. This encodes CASSYGQGGDEQYF.

This clone has just one count. This chain links TRBV5-3 with TRBJ2-7; 8 positions agree with TRBD2. TRBV5-3 has ORF status, its function being uncertain. This CDR3 has 14 amino acids. V was clipped by 2 bases and J by 6 bases; unmatched bases: 7. The chain's CDR3 is CARSFKKRECEQYF. The CDR3 nucleotides are TGTGCCAGAAGCTTCAAAAAGCGGGAGTGCGAGCAGTACTTC.

V is TRBV5-6 and J is TRBJ2-3, with D perhaps TRBD1 (6 bases). Per germline, CDR1 SGHDT and CDR2 YYEEEE. The CDR3 runs 13 residues. V was trimmed by 6 bases and J by 12 bases, leaving 20 bases between them. The CDR3 nucleotides are TGTGCCAGCACCCCCACAGGGCGCTATCGTCAGTATTTT. Protein sequence: CASTPTGRYRQYF.

The chain combines TRBV7-9 with TRBJ1-2; D gene unclear. CDR3 length: 11 residues. In germline, CDR1 is SEHNR, CDR2 FQNEAQ (reference sequence). Trimming took off 8 bases at V and 3 bases at J, with 7 bases between the two ends. CDR3 bases: TGTGCCAGCTCCGATGACTATGGCTACACCTTC. It codes for CASSDDYGYTF. Variable domain in full (rest from reference TRBV7-9 and TRBJ1-2): DTGVSQNPRHKITKRGQNVTFRCDPISEHNRLYWYRQTLGQGPEFLTYFQNEAQLEKSRLLSDRFSAERPKGSFSTLEIQRTEQGDSAMYLCASSDDYGYTFGSGTRLTVV.

J is TRBJ2-2 and V is TRBV5-1, with D possibly being TRBD1 (5 bases). Germline CDR1 reads SGHRS; CDR2 reads YFSETQ. The CDR3 contains 15 residues. Trimming took 3 bases from V and 1 from J, leaving 10 bases between them. The chain's CDR3 is CASSSVTVNTGELFF. The CDR3 DNA follows: TGCGCCAGCAGCTCGGTGACAGTGAACACCGGGGAGCTGTTTTTT.